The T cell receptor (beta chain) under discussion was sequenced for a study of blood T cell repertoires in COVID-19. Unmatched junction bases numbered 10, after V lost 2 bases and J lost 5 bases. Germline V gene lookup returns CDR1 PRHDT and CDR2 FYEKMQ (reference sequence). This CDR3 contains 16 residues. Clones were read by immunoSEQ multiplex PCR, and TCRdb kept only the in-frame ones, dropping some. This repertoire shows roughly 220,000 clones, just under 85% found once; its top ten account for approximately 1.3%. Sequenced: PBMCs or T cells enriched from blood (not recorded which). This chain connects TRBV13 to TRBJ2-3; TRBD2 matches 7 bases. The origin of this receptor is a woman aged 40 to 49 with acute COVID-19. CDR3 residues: CASSLISGGVGDTQYF. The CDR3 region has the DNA TGTGCCAGCAGCTTAATTTCGGGAGGCGTCGGAGATACGCAGTATTTT.